This is a list of T cell receptor beta chains from one sample in a study of OX40 agonist ivuxolimab in advanced cancers. Repertoires were generated with immunoSEQ multiplex PCR, while TCRdb's copy carries only in-frame clones and drops some. This sample has approximately 87,000 clones, with about 88% found just once. Sequenced here: CD4+ or CD8+ T cells sorted from blood, sampled in a trial of the OX40 agonist ivuxolimab. The receptors were gathered from an adult with an advanced solid tumor such as melanoma, head and neck, liver or kidney cancer. The CDR3 runs from the conserved cysteine through the conserved F or W. The D gene is left open where the match is weak. Size is omitted from some rows. Given values are once, few, many or a class for expanded clones.

D,V,size,J,CDR3,DNA
TRBD1,TRBV19,-,TRBJ1-4,CATAGQAATNEKLFF,TGTGCCACCGCGGGACAGGCTGCAACTAATGAAAAACTGTTTTTT
-,TRBV19,-,TRBJ2-5,CASSSQRQETQYF,TGTGCCAGTAGCTCCCAGCGGCAAGAGACCCAGTACTTC
TRBD1,TRBV18,-,TRBJ1-1,CASSFDRDTEAFF,TGTGCCAGCTCATTCGACAGGGATACTGAAGCTTTCTTT
-,TRBV29-1,-,TRBJ2-2,CSVGVGTGELFF,TGCAGCGTGGGGGTCGGGACCGGGGAGCTGTTTTTT
-,TRBV18,-,TRBJ1-4,CASSQLGQDGKLFF,TGTGCCAGCTCACAACTGGGGCAGGACGGAAAACTGTTTTTT
-,TRBV7-3,once,TRBJ2-7,CASSLQGLSYEQYF,TGTGCCAGCAGCTTGCAGGGTTTATCCTACGAGCAGTACTTC
-,TRBV27,-,TRBJ2-5,CASSPDWERTQYF,TGTGCCAGCAGTCCCGATTGGGAGAGGACCCAGTACTTC
-,TRBV15,-,TRBJ2-1,CATSRGDSYNEQFF,TGTGCCACCAGCAGAGGTGATAGCTACAATGAGCAGTTCTTC
TRBD1,TRBV7-2,once,TRBJ2-5,CASSPTGQSHETQYF,TGTGCCAGCAGCCCGACGGGACAGTCCCACGAGACCCAGTACTTC
-,TRBV7-2,-,TRBJ2-3,CASSLVARSTDTQYF,TGTGCCAGCAGCTTAGTCGCGAGGAGCACAGATACGCAGTATTTT
-,TRBV10-3,-,TRBJ1-2,CAISELDYGYTF,TGTGCCATCAGTGAGTTGGACTATGGCTACACCTTC
-,TRBV15,once,TRBJ2-7,CATSRDRTGAREQYF,TGTGCCACCAGCAGAGATCGGACGGGGGCGAGGGAGCAGTACTTC
-,TRBV5-1,once,TRBJ2-5,CASSLHLTRSPGETQYF,TGCGCCAGCAGCTTGCACCTAACTAGATCACCTGGAGAGACCCAGTACTTC
-,TRBV11-3,-,TRBJ1-2,CASSLVGQEYGYTF,TGTGCCAGCAGCTTAGTTGGGCAAGAATATGGCTACACCTTC
-,TRBV6-1,once,TRBJ1-5,CASSENPGSPPGNQPQHF,TGTGCCAGCAGTGAAAACCCGGGGAGCCCTCCGGGGAATCAGCCCCAGCATTTT
-,TRBV4-1,-,TRBJ2-7,CASSQRGTGMNSYEQYF,TGCGCCAGCAGCCAGAGGGGAACAGGGATGAACTCCTACGAGCAGTACTTC
TRBD1,TRBV10-2,-,TRBJ2-3,CASSESAGGHTDTQYF,TGCGCCAGCAGTGAGTCGGCAGGGGGCCACACAGATACGCAGTATTTT
TRBD2,TRBV18,-,TRBJ2-5,CASSPGLAEETQYF,TGTGCCAGCTCACCGGGACTAGCGGAAGAGACCCAGTACTTC
-,TRBV5-1,-,TRBJ2-7,CASSIGAPSYEQYF,TGCGCCAGCAGCATCGGGGCACCCTCCTACGAGCAGTACTTC
-,TRBV23-1,few,TRBJ1-1,CASSQGWPEAFF,TGCGCCAGCAGTCAGGGGTGGCCTGAAGCTTTCTTT
-,TRBV11-1,-,TRBJ2-2,CASSKQGTNTGELFF,TGTGCCAGCAGCAAACAGGGTACGAACACCGGGGAGCTGTTTTTT
TRBD2,TRBV29-1,once,TRBJ2-3,CSVGRTSGRTDTQYF,TGCAGCGTTGGCCGGACTAGCGGGCGCACAGATACGCAGTATTTT
-,TRBV15,-,TRBJ2-5,CATSPSRFLGETQYF,TGTGCCACCAGTCCCAGTCGCTTCCTGGGGGAGACCCAGTACTTC
-,TRBV30,-,TRBJ2-2,CAWSRVVGELFF,TGTGCCTGGAGTCGCGTAGTCGGGGAGCTGTTTTTT
-,TRBV6-5,-,TRBJ2-7,CASSYEAYEQYF,TGTGCCAGCAGTTACGAAGCCTACGAGCAGTACTTC
TRBD1,TRBV6-1,-,TRBJ1-2,CASSGTDLHGYTF,TGTGCCAGCAGCGGGACAGATCTTCATGGCTACACCTTC
-,TRBV11-2,-,TRBJ1-6,CASSPLLSSPLHF,TGTGCCAGCAGCCCCCTCCTTAGTTCACCCCTCCACTTT
-,TRBV6-6,-,TRBJ2-3,CASSSPSVGTDTQYF,TGTGCCAGCAGTTCCCCCTCGGTAGGCACAGATACGCAGTATTTT
TRBD1,TRBV19,-,TRBJ2-3,CASSILAGGEDTQYF,TGTGCCAGTAGTATTTTGGCAGGGGGCGAAGATACGCAGTATTTT
-,TRBV6-5,-,TRBJ1-1,CASSSGLDTEAFF,TGTGCCAGCAGTTCGGGGTTAGACACTGAAGCTTTCTTT
TRBD1,TRBV6-5,-,TRBJ2-7,CASGRGQEAYEQYF,TGTGCCAGCGGAAGAGGACAGGAGGCCTACGAGCAGTACTTC
-,TRBV6-5,-,TRBJ1-1,CASSYGRVNTEAFF,TGTGCCAGCAGTTACGGAAGGGTGAACACTGAAGCTTTCTTT
-,TRBV6-6,-,TRBJ2-1,CASSEAYNEQFF,TGTGCCAGCAGCGAAGCCTACAATGAGCAGTTCTTC
-,TRBV27,once,TRBJ2-2,CASSQWNTGELFF,TGTGCCAGCAGTCAATGGAACACCGGGGAGCTGTTTTTT
TRBD1,TRBV19,-,TRBJ2-7,CASSIGTGGNEQYF,TGTGCCAGTAGTATCGGGACAGGGGGCAACGAGCAGTACTTC
-,TRBV7-9,-,TRBJ2-7,CASSLEAATNYEQYF,TGTGCCAGCAGCTTAGAGGCAGCGACCAACTACGAGCAGTACTTC
TRBD1,TRBV19,-,TRBJ2-3,CASSRQGADTQYF,TGTGCCAGTAGTCGACAGGGGGCAGATACGCAGTATTTT
TRBD2,TRBV19,-,TRBJ2-5,CASSMISGMKETQYF,TGTGCCAGTAGTATGATTAGCGGGATGAAAGAGACCCAGTACTTC
TRBD2,TRBV30,-,TRBJ2-1,CAWSTWVSSGSKNEQFF,TGTGCCTGGAGTACTTGGGTTTCTAGCGGGAGTAAGAATGAGCAGTTCTTC
-,TRBV7-2,-,TRBJ1-1,CASSLASGANTEAFF,TGTGCCAGCAGCTTAGCTTCAGGGGCTAACACTGAAGCTTTCTTT